This TCR beta chain appears in the sequencing data of a study of T cell repertoires in cytomegalovirus infection. Study summary: Researchers turned to recently identified HLA-C-restricted CMV epitopes as well as well-studied HLA-B-restricted ones. Evidence of both CMV infection and a matching HLA type came from public TCR beta signatures.

This clonotype occurred a few times. Antigen specificity is unknown. Study results and limitations: Identification of carriers of CMV plus the relevant HLA was performed using cumulative public TCR beta family frequency. HLA-C-restricted CMV-specific TCR beta clonotypes prevailed in the ex vivo response.

Germline V gene data show CDR1 as LNHDA and CDR2 as SQIVND (reference sequence). The CDR3 extends over 14 amino acids. V lost 3 bases to trimming and J lost 0 bases, with 8 bases between them. TCRdb used MiXCR to reprocess the reads, holding one entry per CDR3 protein. The sample shows hundreds of thousands of distinct CDR3 sequences, 30% to 35% of them seen only once. The specimen was cultured CD8+ T cells from PBMCs, collected from culture after CMV antigen stimulation. The rearrangement uses TRBV19 and TRBJ2-5; TRBD1 is a possible D gene (6 bases). This receptor was obtained from a human donor in good health (CMV status not recorded). Some clones in this sample may be carry-over from other donors' samples. In DNA form, the CDR3 reads TGTGCCAGTAGTATCGGGACAAACCAAGAGACCCAGTACTTC. It translates to CASSIGTNQETQYF.